The 16 T cell receptor beta chains below all came from one sample that was sequenced in a study. TCRdb called the RT-PCR reads again in MiXCR, with one record for every CDR3 protein. The table has around 700,000 distinct CDR3 sequences, approximately 15% seen once. Sequenced input: memory CD4+ T cells from blood. The source is a female donor in good health, serving as a healthy control.

The chain combines TRBV24-1 with TRBJ2-5; D might be TRBD2 (5 bases). This CDR3 region has 14 residues. Trimming removed 7 bases at V and 5 bases at J, with 16 bases between. In germline, CDR1 is KGHDR, CDR2 SFDVKD. The CDR3 here is CATSPDSLGETQYF. The CDR3 DNA sequence: TGTGCCACCAGCCCGGACTCCCTAGGGGAGACCCAGTACTTC.

The genes are TRBV3-1 and TRBJ2-5; tentatively, D is TRBD1 (6 bases). The CDR3 is made up of 15 amino acids. Germline V gene data show CDR1 as LGHDT and CDR2 as YNNKEL (reference sequence). Deletions cut 4 bases from V and 0 bases from J, with 12 bases between. The CDR3 DNA follows: TGTGCCAGCAGCCTACGGACAGCCTACCAAGAGACCCAGTACTTC. As protein: CASSLRTAYQETQYF.

The chain employs TRBV5-1 and TRBJ2-1, with D hard to call. Trimming removed 0 bases at V and 8 bases at J, with 12 bases between. This CDR3 region has 14 residues. Germline loops: CDR1 SGHRS, CDR2 YFSETQ. The CDR3 loop is CASSLESRVHEQFF. The CDR3 DNA reads TGCGCCAGCAGCTTGGAGTCTCGGGTACATGAGCAGTTCTTC.

This clonotype was counted a few times. The J gene is TRBJ2-7, the V gene TRBV28; D unresolved. Germline V gene lookup returns CDR1 MDHEN and CDR2 SYDVKM. There are 13 residues in the CDR3. V lost 6 bases and J 6 bases, leaving 15 bases between the germline ends. DNA for the CDR3: TGTGCCAGCAGCCCCCCTGTAGTCTCCGAGCAGTACTTC. Its protein is CASSPPVVSEQYF.

V gene TRBV20-1 combines with J gene TRBJ2-3; D perhaps matches TRBD2 (5 bases). Germline V CDR1 and CDR2: DFQATT, SNEGSKA (reference sequence). The germline V and J ends were trimmed by 2 bases and 6 bases, with 21 bases remaining between them. The CDR3 sequence is 16 residues long. This CDR3 reads CSARKQKFRDFDTQYF. CDR3 DNA: TGCAGTGCTAGAAAACAGAAATTTCGGGATTTTGATACGCAGTATTTT.

This clonotype was observed a few times. The rearrangement joins TRBV7-2 to TRBJ1-1, with D possibly being TRBD1 (5 bases). The germline V gene has CDR1 SGHTA and CDR2 FQGNSA. The CDR3 has 14 residues. Trimming removed 2 bases from V and 4 bases from J, with 11 bases in between. The CDR3 bases are TGTGCCAGCAGCTTAAAGGGGAGTGGCACTGAAGCTTTCTTT. As protein: CASSLKGSGTEAFF.

The chain recombines TRBV18 with TRBJ1-5; the D gene is possibly TRBD1 (5 bases). The V gene lost 5 bases and the J gene lost 3 bases, with 11 bases spanning the gap. This CDR3 is built from 14 residues. The germline V gene encodes CDR1 KGHSH and CDR2 LQKENI. The CDR3 is CASSAGPTNQPQHF. For the CDR3, the DNA is TGTGCCAGCTCAGCGGGACCGACCAATCAGCCCCAGCATTTT.

Only a few counts were recorded for this clonotype. The chain carries TRBV5-1 and TRBJ2-1, with D unclear. Per the germline V gene, CDR1 is SGHRS and CDR2 is YFSETQ. Trimming shortened V by 8 bases and J by 6 bases, and 18 bases separated the two germline ends. This CDR3 region has 14 residues. The chain's CDR3 is CASKDPKPGNEQFF. In DNA, the CDR3 is TGCGCCAGTAAGGACCCGAAACCGGGCAATGAGCAGTTCTTC.

Many counts were recorded for this clonotype. This chain connects TRBV29-1 to TRBJ1-2; D unresolved. V was pared by 3 bases and J by 9 bases, with 2 bases between. Looked up from germline, CDR1 is SQVTM and CDR2 is ANQGSEA. The CDR3 is made up of 8 amino acids. The CDR3 DNA reads as TGCAGCGTTGAGAGCTACACCTTC. Its protein product is CSVESYTF.

This clonotype was observed many times. V gene TRBV6-5 combines with J gene TRBJ2-7; D is perhaps TRBD1 (5 bases). The CDR3 sequence is 14 residues long. V lost 5 bases and J lost 2, with 13 bases in between. The germline V gene has CDR1 MNHEY and CDR2 SVGAGI. CDR3 DNA: TGTGCCAGCAGTCCCGGACACGCAGCCTACGAGCAGTACTTC. Translation gives CASSPGHAAYEQYF.

The CDR3 bases are TGTGCCAGCAGCCTGCAAGGTTCTAGCGGGGGGGCGAAGTTCTTC. Encoded protein: CASSLQGSSGGAKFF. This chain uses TRBV7-3 with TRBJ2-1, with 12 bases lining up with TRBD2. V lost 5 bases to trimming and J lost 14 bases; unmatched junction nucleotides: 13. Germline V gene lookup returns CDR1 SGHTA and CDR2 FQGTGA. This CDR3 has 15 residues.

This clonotype was seen a handful of times. The chain recombines TRBV7-3 with TRBJ1-1, with a possible D match to TRBD1 (5 bases). The CDR3 runs to 14 residues. V was shortened by 4 bases and J by 1 base, with 10 bases between the two germline ends. Per the germline V gene, CDR1 is SGHTA and CDR2 is FQGTGA. CDR3 in DNA: TGTGCCAGCAGCTCCGACGGACAGAACACTGAAGCTTTCTTT. It specifies CASSSDGQNTEAFF.

This clonotype came up many times. The chain couples TRBV7-9 to TRBJ2-2; D ambiguous. The V gene's germline CDR1 is SEHNR and CDR2 FQNEAQ (reference sequence). CDR3 size: 15 residues. Trimming left V 5 bases short and J 7 bases short, with 17 bases between. In DNA, the CDR3 is TGTGCCAGCAGCGTCGGTTTGAAGGAAGGCGGGGAGCTGTTTTTT. It yields the protein CASSVGLKEGGELFF. Complete variable domain (other parts from reference TRBV7-9 and TRBJ2-2): DTGVSQNPRHKITKRGQNVTFRCDPISEHNRLYWYRQTLGQGPEFLTYFQNEAQLEKSRLLSDRFSAERPKGSFSTLEIQRTEQGDSAMYLCASSVGLKEGGELFFGEGSRLTVL.

This clonotype occurred a few times. The chain is built from TRBV7-9 and TRBJ1-5; a weak D match, TRBD1 (5 bases). The CDR3 is made up of 15 amino acids. Germline V lookup: CDR1 SEHNR, CDR2 FQNEAQ (reference sequence). The V end lost 5 bases, the J end lost 2 bases, and 13 bases lay between the germline ends. The CDR3 DNA sequence: TGTGCCAGCAGCCCGTCGGGAGGGGGCAATCAGCCCCAGCATTTT. Encoded protein: CASSPSGGGNQPQHF.

This clonotype occurred many times. The V gene is TRBV6-6, the J gene TRBJ1-2; D is unresolved. Trimming pared 6 bases from V and 5 bases from J, leaving 16 bases between. The CDR3 covers 14 residues. Germline-derived CDR1 and CDR2 are MNHNY and SVGAGI (reference sequence). The CDR3 region has the DNA TGTGCCAGCAGCCCCCGTTCGGTTGGGTATGGCTACACCTTC. Translating it yields CASSPRSVGYGYTF.

The CDR3 reads CASSFTQNRDYGYTF. The CDR3 coding sequence is TGTGCCAGCAGCTTTACGCAAAACAGGGACTATGGCTACACCTTC. The chain employs TRBV5-5 and TRBJ1-2; TRBD1 is a possible D gene (6 bases). Germline values: CDR1 SGHKS, CDR2 YYEKEE (reference sequence). The CDR3 has 15 residues. Trimming removed 2 bases at V and 3 bases at J, with 14 bases between.